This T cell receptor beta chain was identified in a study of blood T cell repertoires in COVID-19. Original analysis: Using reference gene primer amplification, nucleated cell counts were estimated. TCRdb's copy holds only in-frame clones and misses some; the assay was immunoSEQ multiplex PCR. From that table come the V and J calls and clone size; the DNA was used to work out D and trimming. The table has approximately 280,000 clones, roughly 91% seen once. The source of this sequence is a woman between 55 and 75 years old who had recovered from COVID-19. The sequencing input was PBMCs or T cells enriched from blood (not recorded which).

The CDR3 is CASIGTGAGELFF. DNA of the CDR3: TGTGCCAGCATTGGGACAGGGGCCGGGGAGCTGTTTTTT. This chain connects TRBV6-5 to TRBJ2-2; 10 bases agree with TRBD1. The CDR3 spans 13 residues. The germline V gene encodes CDR1 MNHEY and CDR2 SVGAGI. The V gene end was trimmed by 7 bases and the J gene end by 6 bases; junction bases not matched to a gene: 2.